This TCR beta chain was sequenced for a study of PD-1 and CTLA-4 blockade in melanoma. With 0 bases clipped from V and 0 bases from J, the junction kept 8 bases outside the gene matches. This CDR3 is built from 18 residues. Germline V gene lookup returns CDR1 PRHDT and CDR2 FYEKMQ (reference sequence). Repertoires were generated with immunoSEQ multiplex PCR, while TCRdb's copy carries only in-frame clones and drops some. The sample consists of 28,000 or so clones, approximately 89% of them appearing once. The TCR sequence derives from a human donor with melanoma. The starting material was CD8+ T cells from peripheral blood, obtained from a patient given anti-PD-1 treatment. The chain uses TRBV13 and TRBJ2-3, with 8 bases that match TRBD2. In DNA, the CDR3 is TGTGCCAGCAGCTTAGGGACCACTAGCGGTCCTAGCACAGATACGCAGTATTTT. It encodes CASSLGTTSGPSTDTQYF.